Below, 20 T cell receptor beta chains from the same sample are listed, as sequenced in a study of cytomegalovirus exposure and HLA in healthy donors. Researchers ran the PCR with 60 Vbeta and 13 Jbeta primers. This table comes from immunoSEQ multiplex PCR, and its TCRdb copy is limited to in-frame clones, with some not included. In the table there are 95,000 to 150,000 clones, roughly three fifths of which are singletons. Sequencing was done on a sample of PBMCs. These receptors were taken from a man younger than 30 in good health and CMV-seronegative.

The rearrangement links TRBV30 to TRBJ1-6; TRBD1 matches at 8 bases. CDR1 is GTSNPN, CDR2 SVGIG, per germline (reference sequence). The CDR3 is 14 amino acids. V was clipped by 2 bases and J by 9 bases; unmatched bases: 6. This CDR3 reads CAWSLGQVGSPLHF. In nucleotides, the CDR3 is TGTGCCTGGAGTCTGGGACAGGTCGGTTCACCCCTCCACTTT.

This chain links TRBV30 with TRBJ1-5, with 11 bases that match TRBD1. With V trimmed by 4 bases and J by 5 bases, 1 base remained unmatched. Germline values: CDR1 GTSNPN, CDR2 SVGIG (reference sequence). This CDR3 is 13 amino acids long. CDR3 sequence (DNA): TGTGCCTGGAAGGGACAGGGGGATCAGCCCCAGCATTTT. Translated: CAWKGQGDQPQHF. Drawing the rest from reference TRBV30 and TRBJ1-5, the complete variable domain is SQTIHQWPATLVQPVGSPLSLECTVEGTSNPNLYWYRQAAGRGLQLLFYSVGIGQISSEVPQNLSASRPQDRQFILSSKKLLLSDSGFYLCAWKGQGDQPQHFGDGTRLSIL.

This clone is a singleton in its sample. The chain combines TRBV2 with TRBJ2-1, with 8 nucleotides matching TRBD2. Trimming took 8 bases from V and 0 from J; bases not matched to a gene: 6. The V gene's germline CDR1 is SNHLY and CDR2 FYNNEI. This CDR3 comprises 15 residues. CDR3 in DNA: TGTGCCAGCGCTAGCGGGCTTAGCTCCTACAATGAGCAGTTCTTC. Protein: CASASGLSSYNEQFF.

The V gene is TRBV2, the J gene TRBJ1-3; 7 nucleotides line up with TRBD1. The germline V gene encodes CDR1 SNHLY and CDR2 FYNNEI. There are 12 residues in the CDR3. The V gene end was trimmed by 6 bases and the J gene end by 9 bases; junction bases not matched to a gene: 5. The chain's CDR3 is CASRGGYRTIYF. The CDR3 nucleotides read TGTGCCAGCAGAGGGGGCTACCGCACCATATATTTT.

Here the CDR3 DNA reads TGTGCCAGTAGGGTTACAGGGAGCTCTGGAAACACCATATATTTT. Its translation: CASRVTGSSGNTIYF. The chain links TRBV19 to TRBJ1-3; TRBD1 is a possible D gene (6 bases). Per germline, CDR1 LNHDA and CDR2 SQIVND (reference sequence). The CDR3 is 15 residues long. Between the trimmed V and J ends, which lost 6 bases and 0 bases, there was a span of 12 bases.

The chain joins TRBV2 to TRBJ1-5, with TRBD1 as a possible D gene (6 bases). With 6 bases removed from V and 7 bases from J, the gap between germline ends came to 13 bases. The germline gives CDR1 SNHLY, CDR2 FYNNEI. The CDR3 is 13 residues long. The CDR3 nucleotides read TGTGCCAGCAGCGCGAGGGGGTCCCAGCCCCAGCATTTT. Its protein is CASSARGSQPQHF.

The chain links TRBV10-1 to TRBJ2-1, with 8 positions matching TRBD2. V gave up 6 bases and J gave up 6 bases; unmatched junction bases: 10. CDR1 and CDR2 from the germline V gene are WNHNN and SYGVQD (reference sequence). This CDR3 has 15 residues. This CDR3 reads CASSGGLAGRNEQFF. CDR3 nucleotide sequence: TGCGCCAGCAGCGGGGGGCTAGCGGGCCGCAATGAGCAGTTCTTC.

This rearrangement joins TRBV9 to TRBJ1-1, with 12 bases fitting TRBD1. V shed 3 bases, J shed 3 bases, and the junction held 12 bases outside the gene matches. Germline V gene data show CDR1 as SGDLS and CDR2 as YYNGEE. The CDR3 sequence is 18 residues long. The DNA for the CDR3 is TGTGCCAGCAGCGAGCCCCGGGACAGGGGGCCGGAATACACTGAAGCTTTCTTT. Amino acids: CASSEPRDRGPEYTEAFF. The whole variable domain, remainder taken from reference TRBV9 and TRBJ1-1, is DSGVTQTPKHLITATGQRVTLRCSPRSGDLSVYWYQQSLDQGLQFLIQYYNGEERAKGNILERFSAQQFPDLHSELNLSSLELGDSALYFCASSEPRDRGPEYTEAFFGQGTRLTVV.

CDR3 nucleotides: TGTGCCAGCTCCCAAACAAGTTCGTCACGCGAAGCTTTCTTT. Translating gives CASSQTSSSREAFF. This sequence joins TRBV18 and TRBJ1-1; D call uncertain. The CDR3 sequence is 14 residues long. V lost 6 bases, J lost 8 bases, and 19 bases lay in between. Looked up from germline, CDR1 is KGHSH and CDR2 is LQKENI.

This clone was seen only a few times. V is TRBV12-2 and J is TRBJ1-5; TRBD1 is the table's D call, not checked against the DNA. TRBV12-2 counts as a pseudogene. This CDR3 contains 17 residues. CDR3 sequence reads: CASRLGGHVGGNQPQHF. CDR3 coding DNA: TGTGCAAGTCGCTTAGGTGGACACGTAGGAGGCAATCAGCCCCAGCATTTT.

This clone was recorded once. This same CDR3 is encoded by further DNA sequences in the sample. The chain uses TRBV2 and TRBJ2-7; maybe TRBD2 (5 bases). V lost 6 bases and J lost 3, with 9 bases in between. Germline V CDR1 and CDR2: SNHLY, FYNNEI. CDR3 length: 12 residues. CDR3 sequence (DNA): TGTGCCAGCAGAGTTACTAGCTACGAGCAGTACTTC. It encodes CASRVTSYEQYF.

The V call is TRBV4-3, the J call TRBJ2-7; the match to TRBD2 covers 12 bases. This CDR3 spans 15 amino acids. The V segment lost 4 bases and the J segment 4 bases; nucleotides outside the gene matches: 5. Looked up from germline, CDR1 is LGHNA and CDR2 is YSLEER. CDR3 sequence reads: CASSLGTSGSYEQYF. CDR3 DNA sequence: TGCGCCAGCAGCCTCGGGACTAGCGGGTCTTACGAGCAGTACTTC.

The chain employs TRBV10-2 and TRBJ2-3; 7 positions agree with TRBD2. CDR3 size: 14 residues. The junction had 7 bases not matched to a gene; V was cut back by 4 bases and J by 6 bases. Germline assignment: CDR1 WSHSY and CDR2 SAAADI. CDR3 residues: CASSASGAGDTQYF. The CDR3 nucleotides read TGCGCCAGCAGTGCCAGCGGGGCGGGCGATACGCAGTATTTT.

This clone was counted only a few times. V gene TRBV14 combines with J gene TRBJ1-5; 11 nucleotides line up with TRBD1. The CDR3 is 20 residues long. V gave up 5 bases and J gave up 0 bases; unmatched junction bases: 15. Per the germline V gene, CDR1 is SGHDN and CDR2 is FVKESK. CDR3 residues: CASSANRDRGGVYSNQPQHF. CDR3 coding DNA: TGTGCCAGCAGCGCTAACCGGGACAGGGGGGGGGTATATAGCAATCAGCCCCAGCATTTT. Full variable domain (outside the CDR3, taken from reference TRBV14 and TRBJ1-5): EAGVTQFPSHSVIEKGQTVTLRCDPISGHDNLYWYRRVMGKEIKFLLHFVKESKQDESGMPNNRFLAERTGGTYSTLKVQPAELEDSGVYFCASSANRDRGGVYSNQPQHFGDGTRLSIL.

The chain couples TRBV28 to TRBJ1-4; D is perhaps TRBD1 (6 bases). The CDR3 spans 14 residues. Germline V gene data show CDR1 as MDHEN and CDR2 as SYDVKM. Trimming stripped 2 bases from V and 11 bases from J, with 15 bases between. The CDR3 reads CASSLQVSGDKLFF. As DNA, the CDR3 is TGTGCCAGCAGTTTACAGGTTTCAGGGGACAAACTGTTTTTT.

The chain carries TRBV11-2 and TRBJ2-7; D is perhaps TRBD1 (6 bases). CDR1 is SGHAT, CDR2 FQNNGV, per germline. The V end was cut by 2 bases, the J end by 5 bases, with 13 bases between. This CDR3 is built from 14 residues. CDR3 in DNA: TGTGCCAGCAGCTTAAGGCAGGGGAATCACGAGCAGTACTTC. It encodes CASSLRQGNHEQYF.

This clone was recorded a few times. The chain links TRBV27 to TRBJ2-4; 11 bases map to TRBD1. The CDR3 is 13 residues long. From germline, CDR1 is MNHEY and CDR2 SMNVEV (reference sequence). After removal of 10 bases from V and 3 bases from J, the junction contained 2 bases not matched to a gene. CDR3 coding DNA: TGTGCCACCGGGACAGGGGGCAAAAACATTCAGTACTTC. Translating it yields CATGTGGKNIQYF.

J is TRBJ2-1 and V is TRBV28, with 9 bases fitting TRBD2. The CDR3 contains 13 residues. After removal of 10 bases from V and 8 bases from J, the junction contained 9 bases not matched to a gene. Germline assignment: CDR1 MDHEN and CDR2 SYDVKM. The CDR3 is CATRGRAFYEQFF. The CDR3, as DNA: TGTGCCACTCGCGGGAGGGCCTTCTATGAGCAGTTCTTC.

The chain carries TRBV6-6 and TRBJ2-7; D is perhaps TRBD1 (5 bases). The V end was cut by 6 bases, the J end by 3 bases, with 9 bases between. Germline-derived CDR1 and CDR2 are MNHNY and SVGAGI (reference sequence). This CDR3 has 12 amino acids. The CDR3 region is CASSLDSYEQYF. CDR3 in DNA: TGTGCCAGCAGCTTAGACAGCTACGAGCAGTACTTC.

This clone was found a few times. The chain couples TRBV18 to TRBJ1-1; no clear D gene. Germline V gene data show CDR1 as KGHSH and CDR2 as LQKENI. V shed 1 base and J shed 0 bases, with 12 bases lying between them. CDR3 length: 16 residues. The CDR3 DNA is TGTGCCAGCTCACCACTTGAGCTTCGAATGAACACTGAAGCTTTCTTT. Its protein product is CASSPLELRMNTEAFF.